The clone carrying this T cell receptor (beta chain) was found a few times. Its matching antigen is unknown. CDR1 and CDR2 from the germline V gene are SEHNR and FQNEAQ (reference sequence). The CDR3 has 15 residues. Trimming took 5 bases from V and 3 from J; bases not matched to a gene: 6. This specimen belongs to a study of blood T cells in healthy people across ages. Study-level results: Without sorted subsets, naive and antigen-experienced compartments could not be conclusively compared.

Primers used in a second PCR of roughly 6 to 12 cycles were a sample-barcoded 5' primer and a J-beta primer mix. Using its own MiXCR run on the 5' RACE reads, TCRdb lists one record per CDR3 protein. This table has about 780,000 distinct CDR3 sequences, roughly 24% appearing once. The data also belong to a second study, concerning T cells of mothers and their children.

This receptor was taken from a boy younger than 18 in good health. Sequencing was done on a sample of blood. This chain uses TRBV7-9 with TRBJ2-1, with 8 bases identical to TRBD2. The CDR3: CASSPLSGGYNEQFF. The CDR3 bases are TGTGCCAGCAGCCCGCTGAGCGGGGGCTACAATGAGCAGTTCTTC.